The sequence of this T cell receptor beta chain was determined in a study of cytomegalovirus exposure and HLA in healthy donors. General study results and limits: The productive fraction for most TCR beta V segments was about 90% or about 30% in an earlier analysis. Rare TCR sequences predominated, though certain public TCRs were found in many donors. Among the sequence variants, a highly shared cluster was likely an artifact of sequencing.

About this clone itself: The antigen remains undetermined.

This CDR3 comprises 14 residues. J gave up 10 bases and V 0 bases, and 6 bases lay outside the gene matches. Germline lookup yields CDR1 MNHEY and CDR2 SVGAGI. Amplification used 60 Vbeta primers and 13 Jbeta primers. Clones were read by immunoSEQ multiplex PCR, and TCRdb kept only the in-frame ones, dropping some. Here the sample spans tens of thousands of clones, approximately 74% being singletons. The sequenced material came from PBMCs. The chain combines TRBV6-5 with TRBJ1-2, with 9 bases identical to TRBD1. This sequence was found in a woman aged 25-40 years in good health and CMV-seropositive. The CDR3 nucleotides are TGTGCCAGCAGTTACTCGGACAGGGGACCTGACTACACCTTC. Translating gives CASSYSDRGPDYTF.